The 12 T cell receptor beta chains in this list originate from one sample, sequenced in a study of OX40 agonist ivuxolimab in advanced cancers. This table comes from immunoSEQ multiplex PCR, and its TCRdb copy is limited to in-frame clones, with some not included. The data show roughly 93,000 clones, with about 84% seen just once and under 7% held by the top ten. The material was CD4+ or CD8+ T cells sorted from blood, obtained in a trial of the OX40 agonist ivuxolimab. The source of these receptors is an adult with an advanced solid tumor such as melanoma, head and neck, liver or kidney cancer.

The rearrangement joins TRBV2 to TRBJ2-2; tentatively, D is TRBD1 (7 bases). V was cut by 9 bases and J by 5 bases, with 22 bases left in between. This CDR3 spans 16 amino acids. Germline CDR1 and CDR2: SNHLY and FYNNEI. As DNA, the CDR3 is TGTGCCAGTACAGGGTTAGCGCCAGGGGGGACCGGGGAGCTGTTTTTT. Encoded protein: CASTGLAPGGTGELFF.

V gene TRBV7-3 combines with J gene TRBJ1-4; 9 bases map to TRBD1. Germline values: CDR1 SGHTA, CDR2 FQGTGA. The CDR3 runs to 16 residues. V shed 7 bases and J 8 bases; nucleotides not matched to a gene: 14. Here the CDR3 DNA reads TGTGCCAGCAACCCGGGGGGGACAGGGATAGGAGAAAAACTGTTTTTT. It specifies CASNPGGTGIGEKLFF.

The chain links TRBV7-9 to TRBJ1-4; 11 bases are a match to TRBD1. The CDR3 is 14 residues long. V lost 5 bases and J lost 8; bases outside the gene matches: 4. Germline assignment: CDR1 SEHNR and CDR2 FQNEAQ (reference sequence). In DNA form, the CDR3 reads TGTGCCAGCAGCCGGACAGGGGGCAAAGAAAAACTGTTTTTT. It codes for CASSRTGGKEKLFF.

The J gene is TRBJ2-7, the V gene TRBV19; 9 nucleotides line up with TRBD1. V trimming: 5 bases; J trimming: 1 base; junction bases outside the gene matches: 6. Germline CDR1 and CDR2: LNHDA and SQIVND (reference sequence). The CDR3 extends over 15 amino acids. In DNA, the CDR3 is TGTGCCAGTAGTCACTACGGACAGGGGTCCTACGAGCAGTACTTC. It translates to CASSHYGQGSYEQYF.

This clone came up a few times. CDR3 sequence reads: CASSWGTGFHNEQFF. The CDR3 DNA reads as TGCGCCAGCAGCTGGGGGACAGGGTTCCACAATGAGCAGTTCTTC. This chain uses TRBV5-1 with TRBJ2-1; 9 bases match TRBD1. The CDR3 has 15 residues. J lost 5 bases, V lost 3 bases, and 6 bases had no gene match. Germline CDR1 and CDR2: SGHRS and YFSETQ.

The chain couples TRBV7-2 to TRBJ2-1, with 7 bases identical to TRBD2. Germline-derived CDR1 and CDR2 are SGHTA and FQGNSA. This CDR3 has 17 amino acids. With 1 base clipped from V and 7 bases from J, the junction kept 13 bases outside the gene matches. CDR3 region: CASSLVSSAGGWNEQFF. As DNA, the CDR3 is TGTGCCAGCAGCTTAGTGTCCAGCGCCGGGGGGTGGAATGAGCAGTTCTTC.

DNA of the CDR3: TGTGCCAGCAGCTTAGAAGGGGGAGGGACAGATACGCAGTATTTT. Amino acids: CASSLEGGGTDTQYF. The chain recombines TRBV7-9 with TRBJ2-3; D perhaps matches TRBD2 (7 bases). The CDR3 has 15 residues. Germline V gene sequence: CDR1 SEHNR, CDR2 FQNEAQ (reference sequence). The V end lost 1 base, the J end lost 3 bases, and 11 bases lay between the germline ends.

The V and J genes are TRBV19 and TRBJ1-2, with 11 bases lining up with TRBD1. The CDR3 consists of 15 residues. J gave up 4 bases and V 6 bases, and 7 bases lay outside the gene matches. Germline-derived CDR1 and CDR2 are LNHDA and SQIVND (reference sequence). CDR3 sequence (DNA): TGTGCCAGTAGATGGGACAGGGGGTTAAGCTATGGCTACACCTTC. Encoded protein: CASRWDRGLSYGYTF.

The rearrangement joins TRBV15 to TRBJ2-3; weak D call: TRBD2 (6 bases). This CDR3 has 15 amino acids. CDR1 is LNHNV, CDR2 YYDKDF, per germline (reference sequence). V lost 1 base and J 1 base, leaving 9 bases between the germline ends. CDR3 DNA sequence: TGTGCCACCAGCAGAGCCCCTAGCGGCACAGATACGCAGTATTTT. Its translation: CATSRAPSGTDTQYF. The full variable domain, completed using reference TRBV15 and TRBJ2-3, is DAMVIQNPRYQVTQFGKPVTLSCSQTLNHNVMYWYQQKSSQAPKLLFHYYDKDFNNEADTPDNFQSRRPNTSFCFLDIRSPGLGDTAMYLCATSRAPSGTDTQYFGPGTRLTVL.

This chain joins TRBV7-8 and TRBJ2-5; 8 bases match TRBD1. J lost 5 bases, V lost 8 bases, and 4 bases had no gene match. There are 12 residues in the CDR3. The germline CDR1 and CDR2 sequences are SGHVS and FQNEAQ. This CDR3 is CASGTGGETQYF. CDR3 nucleotides: TGTGCCAGCGGGACAGGAGGCGAGACCCAGTACTTC.

The J gene is TRBJ2-3, the V gene TRBV9; 8 bases fit TRBD2. CDR1 and CDR2 (germline): SGDLS, YYNGEE. With V trimmed by 4 bases and J by 6 bases, 13 bases remained unmatched. The length of the CDR3 is 16 residues. The CDR3 spells CASSPWGASGRDTQYF. CDR3 in DNA: TGTGCCAGCAGCCCCTGGGGGGCTAGCGGGCGCGATACGCAGTATTTT.

This clone is a singleton in its sample. The chain is built from TRBV9 and TRBJ2-7; TRBD2 agrees at 10 bases. CDR1 is SGDLS and CDR2 is YYNGEE in the germline V gene. The trim removed 0 bases at V and 4 bases at J, leaving 1 base unmatched. CDR3 length equals 14 residues. CDR3 loop: CASSVEAGGYEQYF. In nucleotides, the CDR3 is TGTGCCAGCAGCGTAGAAGCGGGGGGGTACGAGCAGTACTTC.